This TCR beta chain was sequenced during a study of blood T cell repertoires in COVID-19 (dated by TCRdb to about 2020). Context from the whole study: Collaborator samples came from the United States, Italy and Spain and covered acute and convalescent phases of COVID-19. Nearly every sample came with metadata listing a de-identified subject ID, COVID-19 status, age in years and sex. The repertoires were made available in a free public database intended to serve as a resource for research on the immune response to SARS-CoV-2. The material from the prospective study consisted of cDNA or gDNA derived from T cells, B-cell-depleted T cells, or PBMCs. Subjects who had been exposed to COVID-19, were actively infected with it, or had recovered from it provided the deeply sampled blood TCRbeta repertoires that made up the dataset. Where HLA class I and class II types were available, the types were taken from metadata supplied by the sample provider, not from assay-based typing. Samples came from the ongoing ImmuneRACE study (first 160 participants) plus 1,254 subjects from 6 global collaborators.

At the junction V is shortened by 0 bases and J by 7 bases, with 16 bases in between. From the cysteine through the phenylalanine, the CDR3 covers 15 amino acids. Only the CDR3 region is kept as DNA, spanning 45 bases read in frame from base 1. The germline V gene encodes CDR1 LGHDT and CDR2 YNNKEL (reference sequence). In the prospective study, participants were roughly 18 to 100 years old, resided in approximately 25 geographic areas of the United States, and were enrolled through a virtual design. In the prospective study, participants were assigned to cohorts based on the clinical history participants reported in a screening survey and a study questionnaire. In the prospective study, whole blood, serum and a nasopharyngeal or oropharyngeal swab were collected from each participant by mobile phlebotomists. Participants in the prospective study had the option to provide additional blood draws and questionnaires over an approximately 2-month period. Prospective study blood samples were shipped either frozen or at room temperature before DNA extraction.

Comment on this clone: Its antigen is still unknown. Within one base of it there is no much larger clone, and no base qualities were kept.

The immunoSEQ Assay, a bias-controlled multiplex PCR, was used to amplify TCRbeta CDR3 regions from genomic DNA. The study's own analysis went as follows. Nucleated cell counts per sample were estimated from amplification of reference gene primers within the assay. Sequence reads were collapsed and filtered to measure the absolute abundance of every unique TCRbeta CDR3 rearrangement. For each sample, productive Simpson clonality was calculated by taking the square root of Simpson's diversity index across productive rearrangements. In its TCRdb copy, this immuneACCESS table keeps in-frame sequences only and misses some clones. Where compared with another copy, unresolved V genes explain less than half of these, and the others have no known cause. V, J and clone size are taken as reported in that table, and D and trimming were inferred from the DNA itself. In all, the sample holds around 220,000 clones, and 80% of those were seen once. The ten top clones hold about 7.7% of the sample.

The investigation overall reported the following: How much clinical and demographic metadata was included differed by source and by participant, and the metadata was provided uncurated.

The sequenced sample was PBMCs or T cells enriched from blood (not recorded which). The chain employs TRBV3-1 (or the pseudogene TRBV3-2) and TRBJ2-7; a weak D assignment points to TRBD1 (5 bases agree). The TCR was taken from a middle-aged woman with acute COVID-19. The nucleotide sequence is TGTGCCAGCAGCCAAGATTTTGTGCCAGGGCGAGAGCAGTACTTC. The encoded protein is CASSQDFVPGREQYF.